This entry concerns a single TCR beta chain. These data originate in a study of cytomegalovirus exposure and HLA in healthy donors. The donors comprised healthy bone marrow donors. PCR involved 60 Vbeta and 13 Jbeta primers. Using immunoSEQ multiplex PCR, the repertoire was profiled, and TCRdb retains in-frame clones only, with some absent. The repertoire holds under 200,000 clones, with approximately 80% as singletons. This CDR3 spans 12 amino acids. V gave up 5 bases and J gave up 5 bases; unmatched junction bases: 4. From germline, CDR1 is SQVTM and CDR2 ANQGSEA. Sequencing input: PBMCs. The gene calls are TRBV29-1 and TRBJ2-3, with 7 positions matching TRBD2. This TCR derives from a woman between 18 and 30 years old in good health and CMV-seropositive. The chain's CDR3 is CSVSSGGDTQYF. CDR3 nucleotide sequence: TGCAGCGTTTCTAGCGGAGGAGATACGCAGTATTTT.